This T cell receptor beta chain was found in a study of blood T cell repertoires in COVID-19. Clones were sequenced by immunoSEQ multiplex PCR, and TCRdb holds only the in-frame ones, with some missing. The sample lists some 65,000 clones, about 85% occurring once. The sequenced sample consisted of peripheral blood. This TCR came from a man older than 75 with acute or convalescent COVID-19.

The CDR3 sequence is CASSTWDRPYEQYF. The CDR3 DNA sequence: TGTGCCAGTAGTACCTGGGACAGGCCATACGAGCAGTACTTC. The genes are TRBV19 and TRBJ2-7, with TRBD1 identical over 8 bases. This CDR3 spans 14 amino acids. CDR1 is LNHDA, CDR2 SQIVND, per germline (reference sequence). J lost 4 bases, V lost 4 bases, and 6 bases had no gene match. Looking up the rest from reference TRBV19 and TRBJ2-7 gives the full variable domain: DGGITQSPKYLFRKEGQNVTLSCEQNLNHDAMYWYRQDPGQGLRLIYYSQIVNDFQKGDIAEGYSVSREKKESFPLTVTSAQKNPTAFYLCASSTWDRPYEQYFGPGTRLTVT.